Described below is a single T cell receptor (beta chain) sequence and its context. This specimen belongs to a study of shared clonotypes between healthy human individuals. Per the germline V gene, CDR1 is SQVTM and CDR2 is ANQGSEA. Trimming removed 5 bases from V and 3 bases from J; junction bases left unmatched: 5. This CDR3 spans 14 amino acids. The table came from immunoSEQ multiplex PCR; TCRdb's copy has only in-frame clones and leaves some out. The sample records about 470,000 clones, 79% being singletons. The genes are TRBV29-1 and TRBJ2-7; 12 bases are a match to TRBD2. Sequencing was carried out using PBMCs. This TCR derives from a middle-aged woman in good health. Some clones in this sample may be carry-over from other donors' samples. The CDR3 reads CSVLLAGGIYEQYF. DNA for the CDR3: TGCAGCGTTTTACTAGCGGGAGGTATCTACGAGCAGTACTTC.